The 23 T cell receptor beta chains in this list originate from one sample, sequenced in a study of T-cell reconstitution after alpha-beta-depleted transplantation in children. The authors prepared the TCRbeta library with unique molecular identifiers. One entry per CDR3 protein, called by TCRdb with MiXCR from the PCR reads. The sample lists around 680,000 distinct CDR3 sequences, around a sixth seen once, with around 0.96% in the top ten. The sequencing here drew on PBMCs from the stem cell graft donor, taken from the stem cell graft. The source of these receptors is a human donor who donated a stem cell graft to a child with acute myeloid leukemia.

This clonotype was picked up many times. The genes are TRBV29-1 and TRBJ2-7, with TRBD1 identical over 8 bases. The junction had 9 bases not matched to a gene; V was cut back by 7 bases and J by 4 bases. The CDR3 extends over 13 amino acids. The germline V gene encodes CDR1 SQVTM and CDR2 ANQGSEA. This chain's CDR3 is CSAARDRKYEQYF. The DNA for the CDR3 is TGCAGCGCTGCAAGGGACAGGAAGTACGAGCAGTACTTC.

Regarding this clonotype: A much larger clone differs from this one at a single base, so this may be a read error. V and J are TRBV5-5 and TRBJ1-2; D gene uncertain. CDR3 length: 14 amino acids. Germline V CDR1 and CDR2: SGHKS, YYEKEE (reference sequence). DNA for the CDR3: TGTGCCAGCGGCTTGTACTCTACTAACTATGGCTACACCTTC. This gives the protein CASGLYSTNYGYTF.

This clonotype has just one count. The chain combines TRBV7-6 with TRBJ2-5, with D uncertain. The germline V gene encodes CDR1 SGHVS and CDR2 FNYEAQ. Trimming removed 5 bases from V and 5 bases from J, with 9 bases in between. The CDR3 spans 12 residues. The CDR3 nucleotides are TGTGCCAGCAGCCTTATGCGGGAGACCCAGTACTTC. It is translated as CASSLMRETQYF.

This clonotype has at least ten counts. The rearrangement uses TRBV12-3 or TRBV12-4 and TRBJ1-1; D unresolved. The CDR3 extends over 16 amino acids. Trimming removed 4 bases at V and 1 base at J, with 16 bases between. CDR3 sequence reads: CASSSMRDTANTEAFF. In DNA form, the CDR3 reads TGTGCCAGCAGTTCAATGAGGGATACAGCGAACACTGAAGCTTTCTTT.

This clonotype was recorded at least ten times. V and J are TRBV25-1 and TRBJ2-1; 9 bases map to TRBD1. V gave up 4 bases and J gave up 7 bases; unmatched junction bases: 11. The length of the CDR3 is 16 residues. The germline gives CDR1 MGHDK, CDR2 SYGVNS. CDR3 residues: CASSAHRDRAGNEQFF. The CDR3 bases are TGTGCCAGCAGTGCCCACCGGGACAGGGCAGGTAATGAGCAGTTCTTC.

This clonotype was counted ten times or more. The CDR3 DNA is TGTGCCAGCAGTCCCCTGGGCAGCACCGACTACGAGCAGTACTTC. Protein product: CASSPLGSTDYEQYF. The chain is built from TRBV27 and TRBJ2-7; D not resolved. CDR3 length: 15 amino acids. The germline gives CDR1 MNHEY, CDR2 SMNVEV (reference sequence). V shed 5 bases and J shed 3 bases, with 17 bases lying between them.

This clonotype has at least ten counts. The chain has TRBV10-3 and TRBJ1-1, with TRBD1 matching over 11 bases. The CDR3 covers 13 residues. V gave up 11 bases and J gave up 5 bases; unmatched junction bases: 7. The germline V gene encodes CDR1 ENHRY and CDR2 SYGVKD. CDR3 sequence (DNA): TGTGCCTCCTCGGACAGGGGGCAGACTGAAGCTTTCTTT. It encodes CASSDRGQTEAFF.

This clonotype was recorded many times. V gene TRBV12-3 or TRBV12-4 combines with J gene TRBJ1-2; D remains ambiguous. V shed 2 bases and J shed 9 bases, with 7 bases lying between them. This CDR3 has 11 amino acids. Here the CDR3 reads CASSLFKSYTF. The CDR3, as DNA: TGTGCCAGCAGTTTATTTAAGAGCTACACCTTC.

This clonotype has only a few counts. The J gene is TRBJ2-5, the V gene TRBV6-2 or TRBV6-3, with 8 bases fitting TRBD2. Germline loops: CDR1 MNHEY, CDR2 SVGEGT. The CDR3 sequence is 16 residues long. J was trimmed by 4 bases and V by 0 bases; bases with no gene match: 7. CDR3 protein: CASSYSKFLAGETQYF. The CDR3 DNA follows: TGTGCCAGCAGTTACTCGAAGTTCCTAGCGGGAGAGACCCAGTACTTC.

This clonotype was found a few times. The rearrangement joins TRBV7-9 to TRBJ1-1; possible D gene TRBD1, 5 bases. This CDR3 contains 16 residues. Germline lookup yields CDR1 SEHNR and CDR2 FQNEAQ (reference sequence). Between the trimmed V and J ends, which lost 4 bases and 0 bases, there was a span of 15 bases. CDR3 loop: CASSSNGGILNTEAFF. The CDR3 DNA reads as TGTGCCAGCAGCTCAAACGGGGGGATCCTGAACACTGAAGCTTTCTTT.

Ten or more counts support this clonotype. The chain links TRBV12-3 or TRBV12-4 to TRBJ1-3; 10 bases are shared with TRBD1. With 6 bases clipped from V and 2 bases from J, the junction kept 16 bases outside the gene matches. The CDR3 extends over 19 amino acids. The CDR3 sequence: CASSTIGTGVRITGNTIYF. CDR3 DNA sequence: TGTGCCAGCAGCACCATCGGGACAGGGGTGCGCATTACTGGAAACACCATATATTTT.

This clonotype was recorded a few times. J is TRBJ1-4 and V is TRBV15, with D tentatively TRBD1 (5 bases). CDR1 and CDR2 (germline): LNHNV, YYDKDF (reference sequence). Trimming removed 3 bases from V and 8 bases from J, with 16 bases in between. CDR3 length equals 15 residues. The CDR3 here is CATSSGSRGHEKLFF. CDR3 nucleotides: TGTGCCACCAGCAGTGGGTCCCGAGGACACGAAAAACTGTTTTTT.

This clonotype was recorded many times. This rearrangement joins TRBV4-2 to TRBJ2-2, with 9 positions matching TRBD2. The CDR3 is made up of 16 amino acids. CDR1 is LGHNA and CDR2 is YNFKEQ in the germline V gene. V was pared by 5 bases and J by 4 bases, with 8 bases of the junction left unmatched. In nucleotides, the CDR3 is TGTGCCAGCAGCGCGGGGGGGGGTCGTGTCACCGGGGAGCTGTTTTTT. Translation: CASSAGGGRVTGELFF.

This chain links TRBV20-1 with TRBJ2-7; possible D gene TRBD1, 6 bases. There are 11 residues in the CDR3. CDR1 DFQATT and CDR2 SNEGSKA come from the germline V gene (reference sequence). CDR3 protein: CSASLSVEGDV. CDR3 coding DNA: TGCAGTGCTAGTCTTTCGGTCGAGGGGGACGTC.

V is TRBV7-8 and J is TRBJ2-6, with 7 nucleotides matching TRBD1. The germline CDR1 and CDR2 sequences are SGHVS and FQNEAQ. V shed 7 bases, J shed 0 bases, and the junction held 12 bases outside the gene matches. The CDR3 runs to 18 residues. Here the CDR3 reads CASKGRQGVPSGANVLTF. The CDR3, as DNA: TGTGCCAGCAAGGGAAGGCAGGGGGTACCCTCTGGGGCCAACGTCCTGACTTTC.

The chain carries TRBV29-1 and TRBJ2-5; 7 nucleotides agree with TRBD1. The CDR3 is 14 residues long. Germline values: CDR1 SQVTM, CDR2 ANQGSEA. Unmatched junction bases numbered 10, after V lost 7 bases and J lost 2 bases. Written as DNA, the CDR3 is TGCAGCGGTTGGGACAGTGCCCGACAAGAGACCCAGTACTTC. This translates into CSGWDSARQETQYF.

In its sample, this clonotype was seen a few times. The rearrangement links TRBV27 to TRBJ2-7; TRBD2 matches 12 bases. The CDR3 is 14 residues long. Germline lookup yields CDR1 MNHEY and CDR2 SMNVEV (reference sequence). After removal of 7 bases from V and 4 bases from J, the junction contained 5 bases not matched to a gene. The CDR3 coding sequence is TGTGCCAGCACCCTGACTAGCGGGGGTTACGAGCAGTACTTC. Translating gives CASTLTSGGYEQYF.

This clonotype has a count of ten or more. The CDR3 coding sequence is TGCAGCGGTGGCCGGGGAGACACTGAAGCTTTCTTT. Amino acid sequence: CSGGRGDTEAFF. V usage is TRBV29-1 and J usage is TRBJ1-1; D remains ambiguous. The CDR3 has 12 residues. Germline V CDR1 and CDR2: SQVTM, ANQGSEA. Deletions cut 7 bases from V and 3 bases from J, with 12 bases between.

V and J are TRBV2 and TRBJ1-1, with D possibly TRBD1 on 6 matching bases. The CDR3 loop spans 18 amino acids. Germline V gene sequence: CDR1 SNHLY, CDR2 FYNNEI. The V and J ends lost 8 bases and 5 bases respectively, with 30 bases between them. CDR3 coding DNA: TGTGCCAGCTGTTTAAGCCCAGGTAACCGACGGAGGGGGACTGAAGCTTTCTTT. Protein: CASCLSPGNRRRGTEAFF.

In the case of this clonotype: This may arise from a read error, as a much more abundant clone is one base away. The chain joins TRBV20-1 to TRBJ2-7; possibly TRBD2 for D (6 bases). V gave up 6 bases and J gave up 1 base, with 13 bases separating them. Germline CDR1 is DFQATT and CDR2 is SNEGSKA (reference sequence). CDR3 size: 13 residues. The CDR3 DNA reads TGCAGTGCCTCTAGCGTGGTATCCTACGAGCAGTACTTC. Protein sequence: CSASSVVSYEQYF.

This clonotype appeared many times. The CDR3 DNA reads as TGCAGTGCTCCAGGACTAGCGGACCCCTACGAGCAGTACTTC. As protein: CSAPGLADPYEQYF. The gene calls are TRBV20-1 and TRBJ2-7; 10 nucleotides agree with TRBD2. Trimming removed 5 bases from V and 2 bases from J; junction bases left unmatched: 6. Germline V lookup: CDR1 DFQATT, CDR2 SNEGSKA (reference sequence). This CDR3 region has 14 residues.

This CDR3 is CASSHRDGYTF. CDR3 sequence (DNA): TGTGCCAGCAGTCACCGGGACGGCTACACCTTC. J is TRBJ1-2 and V is TRBV12-3 or TRBV12-4; possible D gene TRBD1, 5 bases. This CDR3 comprises 11 residues. Between the trimmed V and J ends, which lost 5 bases and 8 bases, there was a span of 9 bases.

A few counts support this clonotype. The J gene is TRBJ2-7, the V gene TRBV12-3 or TRBV12-4, with D hard to call. The CDR3 spans 11 residues. The V end was cut by 10 bases, the J end by 2 bases, with 9 bases between. This CDR3 reads CANLWPYEQYV. CDR3 bases: TGTGCCAACCTTTGGCCCTACGAGCAGTACGTC.